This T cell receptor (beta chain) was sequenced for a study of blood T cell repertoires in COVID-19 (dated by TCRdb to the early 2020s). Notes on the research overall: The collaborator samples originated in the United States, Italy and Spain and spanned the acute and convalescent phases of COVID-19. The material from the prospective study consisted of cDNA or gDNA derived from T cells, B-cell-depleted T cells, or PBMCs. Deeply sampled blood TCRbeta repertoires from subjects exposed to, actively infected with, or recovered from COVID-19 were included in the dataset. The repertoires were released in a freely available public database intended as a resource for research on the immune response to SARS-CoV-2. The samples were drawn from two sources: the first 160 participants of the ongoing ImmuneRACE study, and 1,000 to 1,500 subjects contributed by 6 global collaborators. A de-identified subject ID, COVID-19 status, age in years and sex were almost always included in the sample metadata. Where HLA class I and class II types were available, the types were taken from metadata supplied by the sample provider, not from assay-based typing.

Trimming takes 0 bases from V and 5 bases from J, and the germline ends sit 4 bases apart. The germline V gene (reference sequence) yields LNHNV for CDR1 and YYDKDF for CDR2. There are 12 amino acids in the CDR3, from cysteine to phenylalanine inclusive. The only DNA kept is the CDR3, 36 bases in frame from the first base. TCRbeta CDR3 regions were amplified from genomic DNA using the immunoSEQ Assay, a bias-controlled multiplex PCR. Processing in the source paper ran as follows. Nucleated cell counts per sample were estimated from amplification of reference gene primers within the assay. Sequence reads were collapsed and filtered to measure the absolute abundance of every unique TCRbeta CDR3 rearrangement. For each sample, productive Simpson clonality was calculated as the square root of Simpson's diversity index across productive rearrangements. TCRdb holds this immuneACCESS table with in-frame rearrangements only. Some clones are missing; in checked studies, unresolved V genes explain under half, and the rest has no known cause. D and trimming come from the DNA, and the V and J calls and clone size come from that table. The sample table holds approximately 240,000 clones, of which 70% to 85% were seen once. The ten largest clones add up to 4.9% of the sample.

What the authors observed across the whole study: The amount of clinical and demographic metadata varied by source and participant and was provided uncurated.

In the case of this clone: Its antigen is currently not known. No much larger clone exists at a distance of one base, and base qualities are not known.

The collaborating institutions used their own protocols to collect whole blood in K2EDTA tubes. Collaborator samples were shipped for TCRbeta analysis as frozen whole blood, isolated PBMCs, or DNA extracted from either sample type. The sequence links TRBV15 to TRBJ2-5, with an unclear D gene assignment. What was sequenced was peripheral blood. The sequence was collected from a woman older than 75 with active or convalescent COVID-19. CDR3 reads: CATSRDSETQYF. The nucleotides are TGTGCCACCAGCAGAGATTCTGAGACCCAGTACTTC.